The 25 T cell receptor beta chains below all came from one sample that was sequenced in a study of T cells in Graves' hyperthyroidism and ophthalmopathy (dated by TCRdb to the late 2010s). The protocol used for the library was multiplex PCR. The sequencer listed for this sample is Illumina HiSeq 2000. Amplification of TCR beta CDR3 regions was carried out from RNA transcripts. The first round of RT-PCR for the TCR CDR3 was performed with the HTBI primer set and the Qiagen OneStep RT-PCR kit. TCRdb took the public reads, trimmed them with fastp at Q25, ran MiXCR for clone calling and kept in-frame beta chains. Each entry merges the rows of one CDR3 protein and shows their most common DNA and genes. The table for this sample lists about 380,000 distinct CDR3 sequences; approximately 15% of them were counted only once. The ten top clones hold approximately 10% of the sample. Sequenced material: blood. Receptors originate from a woman aged 60 to 75 with Graves' hyperthyroidism.

This clonotype showed up many times. The rearrangement joins TRBV2 to TRBJ2-5, with a tentative D call TRBD1 (7 bases). Germline values: CDR1 SNHLY, CDR2 FYNNEI. CDR3 length equals 14 residues. Trimming cost V 4 bases and J 4 bases, with 13 bases left between them. The CDR3 sequence is CASSGRQGGETQYF. The CDR3 coding sequence is TGTGCCAGCAGTGGTCGACAGGGAGGAGAGACCCAGTACTTC. Supplemented by reference TRBV2 and TRBJ2-5, the full variable domain reads EPEVTQTPSHQVTQMGQEVILRCVPISNHLYFYWYRQILGQKVEFLVSFYNNEISEKSEIFDDQFSVERPDGSNFTLKIRSTKLEDSAMYFCASSGRQGGETQYFGPGTRLLVL.

This clonotype showed up just a few times. The V gene is TRBV4-1, the J gene TRBJ2-3, with 10 bases fitting TRBD2. Unmatched junction bases numbered 4, after V lost 4 bases and J lost 3 bases. The CDR3 runs 15 residues. From germline, CDR1 is MGHRA and CDR2 YSYEKL. CDR3 DNA: TGCGCCAGCAGCCCAGCGGGAGGGAGAACAGATACGCAGTATTTT. This codes for CASSPAGGRTDTQYF.

This clonotype has ten or more counts. The V call is TRBV27, the J call TRBJ2-3, with a possible D match to TRBD1 (5 bases). Germline CDR1 is MNHEY and CDR2 is SMNVEV (reference sequence). V lost 5 bases, J lost 6 bases, and 12 bases lay in between. The CDR3 covers 13 residues. CDR3 protein: CASSIAGSDTQYF. CDR3 sequence (DNA): TGTGCCAGCAGTATCGCAGGGTCCGATACGCAGTATTTT.

This clonotype was seen many times. This chain connects TRBV12-3 or TRBV12-4 to TRBJ1-1; 7 bases line up with TRBD1. CDR3 size: 15 residues. V shed 5 bases, J shed 1 base, and the junction held 7 bases outside the gene matches. The CDR3 loop is CASSASDRANTEAFF. DNA of the CDR3: TGTGCCAGCAGTGCCTCTGACAGGGCGAACACTGAAGCTTTCTTT.

This clonotype was counted many times. The chain carries TRBV11-2 and TRBJ2-7; 8 positions match TRBD2. Germline CDR1 is SGHAT and CDR2 is FQNNGV. The CDR3 runs 17 residues. V was pared by 4 bases and J by 3 bases, with 14 bases of the junction left unmatched. The CDR3 here is CASSSMAGSGSIYEQYF. In DNA, the CDR3 is TGTGCCAGCAGCTCCATGGCGGGAAGCGGGAGTATCTACGAGCAGTACTTC.

This clonotype was observed at least ten times. J is TRBJ2-7 and V is TRBV2, with D tentatively TRBD2 (5 bases). Germline-derived CDR1 and CDR2 are SNHLY and FYNNEI. Trimming removed 1 base from V and 6 bases from J, with 10 bases in between. The CDR3 contains 13 residues. This chain's CDR3 is CASSEGASLEQYF. The CDR3, as DNA: TGTGCCAGCAGTGAAGGGGCTAGCCTCGAGCAGTACTTC.

The chain links TRBV18 to TRBJ1-3; D is unclear. Trimming shortened V by 2 bases and J by 0 bases, and 8 bases separated the two germline ends. This CDR3 is 15 amino acids long. Germline loops: CDR1 KGHSH, CDR2 LQKENI. CDR3 in amino acids: CASSPVGDSGNTIYF. CDR3 coding DNA: TGTGCCAGCTCACCAGTCGGGGACTCTGGAAACACCATATATTTT.

This clonotype occurred a few times. This chain connects TRBV18 to TRBJ2-3; perhaps D is TRBD1 or TRBD2 (5 bases each). Trimming cost V 0 bases and J 0 bases, with 10 bases left between them. The CDR3 is made up of 16 amino acids. Germline CDR1 reads KGHSH; CDR2 reads LQKENI. CDR3 nucleotides: TGTGCCAGCTCACCACCCCCGGGGCTGAGCACAGATACGCAGTATTTT. Amino acids: CASSPPPGLSTDTQYF.

The rearrangement uses TRBV28 and TRBJ2-2, with 7 bases that match TRBD1. The CDR3 runs to 15 residues. The germline V gene has CDR1 MDHEN and CDR2 SYDVKM. Trimming cost V 4 bases and J 4 bases; bases outside gene matches: 6. The CDR3 nucleotides are TGTGCCAGCAGTTCAGGACAGGTGGGCACCGGGGAGCTGTTTTTT. Translating it yields CASSSGQVGTGELFF.

This clonotype was detected only a few times. V is TRBV11-2 and J is TRBJ2-7, with TRBD2 matching 13 bases. V shed 5 bases and J 6 bases; nucleotides not matched to a gene: 13. CDR1 SGHAT and CDR2 FQNNGV come from the germline V gene. The CDR3 has 17 residues. The CDR3 loop reads CASSPSTSGRGASEQYF. CDR3 in DNA: TGTGCCAGCAGCCCCTCCACTAGCGGGAGGGGTGCAAGCGAGCAGTACTTC.

In this sample, this clonotype turned up many times. The chain's CDR3 is CASSFPPSTSTDTQYF. The CDR3 nucleotides are TGTGCCAGCAGTTTCCCTCCCTCGACTAGCACAGATACGCAGTATTTT. The genes are TRBV28 and TRBJ2-3; D gene unclear. Trimming took off 3 bases at V and 0 bases at J, with 13 bases between the two ends. Germline CDR1 is MDHEN and CDR2 is SYDVKM. CDR3 size: 16 residues. The variable domain in full, with the rest retrieved from reference TRBV28 and TRBJ2-3, is DVKVTQSSRYLVKRTGEKVFLECVQDMDHENMFWYRQDPGLGLRLIYFSYDVKMKEKGDIPEGYSVSREKKERFSLILESASTNQTSMYLCASSFPPSTSTDTQYFGPGTRLTVL.

Ten or more counts support this clonotype. CDR3 in DNA: TGTGCCAGCAGCACGGTGTCCGAGCAGTACTTC. This encodes CASSTVSEQYF. This chain links TRBV6-1 with TRBJ2-7; D unclear. V was clipped by 6 bases and J by 6 bases, with 9 bases between them. Per the germline V gene, CDR1 is MNHNS and CDR2 is SASEGT. The CDR3 is made up of 11 amino acids.

In its sample, this clonotype was seen many times. As DNA, the CDR3 is TGTGCCAGCAGCATGGGACTAGCGGGAGTCGATGAGCAGTTCTTC. This gives the protein CASSMGLAGVDEQFF. The chain is built from TRBV7-3 and TRBJ2-1, with 14 bases fitting TRBD2. The CDR3 runs to 15 residues. Trimming took 5 bases from V and 8 from J; bases not matched to a gene: 5. CDR1 SGHTA and CDR2 FQGTGA come from the germline V gene.

The chain uses TRBV20-1 and TRBJ1-6; the match to TRBD1 covers 8 bases. Trimming at V came to 5 bases and at J to 10 bases, leaving 7 bases not matched to a gene. In germline, CDR1 is DFQATT, CDR2 SNEGSKA (reference sequence). The CDR3 extends over 13 amino acids. The CDR3 region has the DNA TGCAGTGCTGTCGGACAGGGAGGCTCACCCCTCCACTTT. Protein product: CSAVGQGGSPLHF.

This clonotype was picked up many times. The chain has TRBV12-3 or TRBV12-4 and TRBJ2-1; the D gene could be TRBD1 or TRBD2 (5 bases each). The CDR3 is 17 amino acids. V was shortened by 8 bases and J by 0 bases, with 20 bases between the two germline ends. The CDR3 reads CASSLGGGKSSYNEQFF. The DNA of the CDR3 is TGTGCCAGCTCCCTTGGGGGTGGGAAGAGCTCCTACAATGAGCAGTTCTTC.

This clonotype was counted only a few times. The rearrangement links TRBV20-1 to TRBJ2-3; the match to TRBD2 covers 10 bases. Per the germline V gene, CDR1 is DFQATT and CDR2 is SNEGSKA (reference sequence). The CDR3 covers 16 residues. The trim removed 3 bases at V and 5 bases at J, leaving 11 bases unmatched. The CDR3 protein is CSARAASGRAKDTQYF. Here the CDR3 DNA reads TGCAGTGCTAGGGCGGCGAGCGGGAGGGCTAAAGATACGCAGTATTTT.

This clonotype came up many times. V gene TRBV5-1 combines with J gene TRBJ2-7; TRBD2 matches at 12 bases. The CDR3 has 14 residues. Germline assignment: CDR1 SGHRS and CDR2 YFSETQ. V was pared by 4 bases and J by 6 bases, with 5 bases of the junction left unmatched. CDR3 loop: CASSQGLAGLEQYF. CDR3 DNA: TGCGCCAGCAGCCAAGGACTAGCGGGACTCGAGCAGTACTTC.

The genes are TRBV18 and TRBJ1-1, with 7 bases matching TRBD1. The V gene's germline CDR1 is KGHSH and CDR2 LQKENI. V shed 5 bases and J 4 bases; nucleotides not matched to a gene: 10. The CDR3 extends over 15 amino acids. The CDR3 reads CASSYRQGLSTEAFF. As DNA, the CDR3 is TGTGCCAGCTCATACAGACAGGGTTTAAGCACTGAAGCTTTCTTT. Using reference TRBV18 and TRBJ1-1 for the parts outside the CDR3, the full variable domain is NAGVMQNPRHLVRRRGQEARLRCSPMKGHSHVYWYRQLPEEGLKFMVYLQKENIIDESGMPKERFSAEFPKEGPSILRIQQVVRGDSAAYFCASSYRQGLSTEAFFGQGTRLTVV.

Points on this clonotype: A much bigger clone sits one base away, suggesting this may be a read error. The CDR3 DNA sequence: TGCAGTGTTGGACAGGATGGAAACACCATATATTTT. This codes for CSVGQDGNTIYF. The chain uses TRBV20-1 and TRBJ1-3; 7 bases fit TRBD1. V trimming: 7 bases; J trimming: 3 bases; junction bases outside the gene matches: 3. Germline lookup yields CDR1 DFQATT and CDR2 SNEGSKA (reference sequence). The CDR3 contains 12 residues.

This clonotype was counted at least ten times. This rearrangement joins TRBV28 to TRBJ1-1; the D gene is possibly TRBD1 (5 bases). Germline values: CDR1 MDHEN, CDR2 SYDVKM. Trimming stripped 8 bases from V and 4 bases from J, with 8 bases between. The CDR3 totals 11 residues. CDR3: CASPRGTEAFF. Written as DNA, the CDR3 is TGTGCCAGCCCGAGGGGCACTGAAGCTTTCTTT.

At least ten counts were recorded for this clonotype. J is TRBJ2-1 and V is TRBV30, with TRBD2 matching over 9 bases. V was clipped by 0 bases and J by 7 bases; unmatched bases: 13. The CDR3 totals 17 residues. Germline values: CDR1 GTSNPN, CDR2 SVGIG (reference sequence). The CDR3 reads CAWSVLGGRASGNEQFF. The CDR3 DNA follows: TGTGCCTGGAGTGTATTGGGCGGGAGGGCCTCTGGGAATGAGCAGTTCTTC.

This clonotype was found many times. The chain combines TRBV20-1 with TRBJ2-7, with 8 bases aligning to TRBD1. CDR3 length equals 13 residues. V lost 3 bases to trimming and J lost 5 bases; unmatched junction nucleotides: 6. From germline, CDR1 is DFQATT and CDR2 SNEGSKA (reference sequence). The CDR3 nucleotides are TGCAGTGCTAGCTCACAGGGGGGAGACGAGCAGTACTTC. It is translated as CSASSQGGDEQYF.

The J gene is TRBJ2-7, the V gene TRBV7-9; D not certain. There are 14 residues in the CDR3. The V gene lost 2 bases and the J gene lost 5 bases, with 13 bases spanning the gap. CDR1 is SEHNR and CDR2 is FQNEAQ in the germline V gene (reference sequence). CDR3 loop: CASSLSLLRNEQYF. CDR3 DNA sequence: TGTGCCAGCAGCTTAAGCCTTCTACGGAACGAGCAGTACTTC.

At least ten counts were recorded for this clonotype. This chain joins TRBV5-1 and TRBJ1-1; D may be TRBD1 (5 bases). The CDR3 has 15 residues. Germline CDR1 and CDR2: SGHRS and YFSETQ. V dropped 4 bases and J dropped 0 bases, with 13 bases sitting between them. CDR3 sequence (DNA): TGCGCCAGCAGCCCCGGGACGCCCTTGAACACTGAAGCTTTCTTT. Translated, it gives CASSPGTPLNTEAFF.

The chain uses TRBV4-1 and TRBJ1-5; perhaps TRBD1 as D (6 bases). Germline CDR1 MGHRA, CDR2 YSYEKL. V was pared by 1 base and J by 2 bases, with 21 bases between. This CDR3 is 19 amino acids long. CDR3 nucleotide sequence: TGCGCCAGCAGCCAAGTAGGGGGACGGCAGGGAGTTCGCAATCAGCCCCAGCATTTT. Translated, it gives CASSQVGGRQGVRNQPQHF.